A selection of T cell receptor beta chains follows, all from one sample in a study of blood T cell repertoires in COVID-19. The data were produced by immunoSEQ multiplex PCR, yet TCRdb's version contains in-frame clones alone and is incomplete. Among roughly 250,000 clones listed, 88% were seen once. Sequencing was performed on peripheral blood. The source of these receptors is a woman in her twenties or thirties with acute or convalescent COVID-19. Both conserved end residues are part of each CDR3. D genes are given only for firm matches. Some rows have no size entry. The others give once, few or many, or a class for an expanded clone.

V gene	J gene	clone size	D gene	CDR3 DNA	CDR3 protein
TRBV5-6	TRBJ1-4	-	TRBD1	TGTGCCAGCAGCGGAGGACAGGGGTTGAATGAAAAACTGTTTTTT	CASSGGQGLNEKLFF
TRBV24-1	TRBJ2-2	-	-	TGTGCCACCAGTGACCCAGGGGTTGGCGGGGAGCTGTTTTTT	CATSDPGVGGELFF
TRBV19	TRBJ2-1	once	-	TGTGCCACCACGCGGTACTCCGCCCTCTCCTACAATGAGCAGTTCTTC	CATTRYSALSYNEQFF
TRBV7-7	TRBJ2-7	-	TRBD2	TGTGCCAGCAGCCGGGCCCGGACTAGCGGAATCTTAAGCTCCTACGAGCAGTACTTC	CASSRARTSGILSSYEQYF
TRBV7-2	TRBJ1-2	-	-	TGTGCCAGCAGCTTAGCAGGGGACTATGGCTACACCTTC	CASSLAGDYGYTF
TRBV5-4	TRBJ2-5	-	-	TGTGCCAGCAGCGTGGCCAGGATCCAAGAGACCCAGTACTTC	CASSVARIQETQYF
TRBV14	TRBJ2-1	-	-	TGTGCCAGCAGCCAAGATCTGAGTGGGCCCTACAATGAGCAGTTCTTC	CASSQDLSGPYNEQFF
TRBV10-3	TRBJ1-2	-	TRBD1	TGTGCCATCAGTGAGTCGGGCTTGACAGGGCGCTATGGCTACACCTTC	CAISESGLTGRYGYTF
TRBV19	TRBJ2-5	-	-	TGTGCCAGTAGTATATACGGCGGAGACCAAGAGACCCAGTACTTC	CASSIYGGDQETQYF
TRBV19	TRBJ2-1	-	TRBD2	TGTGCCAGTAGCTTTCCCGGGACTAGTAGCAATGAGCAGTTCTTC	CASSFPGTSSNEQFF
TRBV7-2	TRBJ1-6	-	TRBD1	TGTGCCAGCAGTTTGGGTACAGGGGGAAGCTCCTATAATTCACCCCTCCACTTT	CASSLGTGGSSYNSPLHF
TRBV11-3	TRBJ2-5	-	-	TGTGCCAGCAGCTCCATGATCCCGGGACCGAGGGGGGAGACCCAGTACTTC	CASSSMIPGPRGETQYF
TRBV9	TRBJ2-3	-	-	TGTGCCAGCAGCAACTCCCCGGGGAGCGGACGCACAGATACGCAGTATTTT	CASSNSPGSGRTDTQYF
TRBV18	TRBJ2-3	-	TRBD2	TGTGCCAGCTCACGTCGGACTAGCGGGAGCGAAGGAGATACGCAGTATTTT	CASSRRTSGSEGDTQYF
TRBV5-1	TRBJ1-2	-	TRBD1	TGCGCCAGCAGGCCCCGGGACAGGGACCTTCAAGGCTACACCTTC	CASRPRDRDLQGYTF
TRBV5-1	TRBJ2-5	few	TRBD1	TGCGCCAGCAGCTTCAGGGACAGGCAAGAGACCCAGTACTTC	CASSFRDRQETQYF
TRBV14	TRBJ2-5	-	-	TGTGCCAGCAGCCAAGTCTCTAGTCGATTGCAAGAGACCCAGTACTTC	CASSQVSSRLQETQYF
TRBV21-1	TRBJ2-7	once	-	TGTGCCAGCAGCAAAGCGTTACAGGGGGCAGTATCTGGGTACGAGCAGTACTTC	CASSKALQGAVSGYEQYF
TRBV15	TRBJ2-7	-	TRBD1	TGTGCCACCAGCAGAGCTGGACAGGGGTACGAGCAGTACTTC	CATSRAGQGYEQYF
TRBV7-9	TRBJ2-7	-	TRBD2	TGTGCCAGCAGCTCAGGGACTAGCGTCGGTTACGAGCAGTACTTC	CASSSGTSVGYEQYF
TRBV6-1	TRBJ2-3	few	TRBD2	TGTGCCAGCAGTGAACTAGCGGGAGGCCTCACAGATACGCAGTATTTT	CASSELAGGLTDTQYF